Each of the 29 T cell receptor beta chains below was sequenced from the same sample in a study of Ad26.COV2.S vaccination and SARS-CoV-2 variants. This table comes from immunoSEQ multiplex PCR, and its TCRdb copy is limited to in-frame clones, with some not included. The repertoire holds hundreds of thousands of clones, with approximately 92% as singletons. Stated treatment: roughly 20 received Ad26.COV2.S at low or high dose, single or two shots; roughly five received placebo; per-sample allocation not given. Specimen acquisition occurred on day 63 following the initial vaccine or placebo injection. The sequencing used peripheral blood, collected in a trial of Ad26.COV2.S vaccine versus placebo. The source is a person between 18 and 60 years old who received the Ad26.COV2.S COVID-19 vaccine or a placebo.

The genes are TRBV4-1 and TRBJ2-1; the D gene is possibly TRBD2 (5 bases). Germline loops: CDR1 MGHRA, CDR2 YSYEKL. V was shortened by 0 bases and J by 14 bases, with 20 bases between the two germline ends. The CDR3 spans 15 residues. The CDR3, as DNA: TGCGCCAGCAGCCAAGAGTGGAGGCAGGTAGCCATCGAGTTCTTC. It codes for CASSQEWRQVAIEFF.

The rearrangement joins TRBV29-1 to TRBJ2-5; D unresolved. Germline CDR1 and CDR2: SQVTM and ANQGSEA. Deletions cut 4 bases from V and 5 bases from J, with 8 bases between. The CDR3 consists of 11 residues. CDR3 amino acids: CSVVSWETQYF. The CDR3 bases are TGCAGCGTTGTCAGTTGGGAGACCCAGTACTTC.

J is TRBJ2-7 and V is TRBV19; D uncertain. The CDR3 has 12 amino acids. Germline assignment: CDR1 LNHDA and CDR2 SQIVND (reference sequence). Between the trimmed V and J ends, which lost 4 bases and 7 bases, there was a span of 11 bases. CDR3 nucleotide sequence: TGTGCCAGTAGTACCCCCCCTCGGGAGCAGTACTTC. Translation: CASSTPPREQYF.

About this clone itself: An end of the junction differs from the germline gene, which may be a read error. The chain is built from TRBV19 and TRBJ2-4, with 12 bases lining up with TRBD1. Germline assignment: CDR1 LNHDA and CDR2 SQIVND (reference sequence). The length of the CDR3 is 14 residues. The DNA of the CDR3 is TGTGCCAGCGGAGCGGGACAGGGGGCGAGTGGAGTGAACTTC. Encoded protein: CASGAGQGASGVNF. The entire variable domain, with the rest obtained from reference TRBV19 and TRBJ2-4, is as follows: DGGITQSPKYLFRKEGQNVTLSCEQNLNHDAMYWYRQDPGQGLRLIYYSQIVNDFQKGDIAEGYSVSREKKESFPLTVTSAQKNPTAFYLCASGAGQGASGVNFGAGTRLSVL.

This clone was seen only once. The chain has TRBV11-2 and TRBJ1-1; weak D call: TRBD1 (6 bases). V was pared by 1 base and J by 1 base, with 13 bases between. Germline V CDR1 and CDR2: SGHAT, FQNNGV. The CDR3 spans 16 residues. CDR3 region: CASSLGARGGNTEAFF. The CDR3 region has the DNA TGTGCCAGCAGCTTAGGAGCTAGGGGGGGGAACACTGAAGCTTTCTTT.

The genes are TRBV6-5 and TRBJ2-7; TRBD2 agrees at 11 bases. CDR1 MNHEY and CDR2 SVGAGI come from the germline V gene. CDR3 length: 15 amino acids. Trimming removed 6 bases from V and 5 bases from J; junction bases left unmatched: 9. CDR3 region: CASRPTSGSYHEQYF. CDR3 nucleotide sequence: TGTGCCAGCAGACCTACTAGCGGGAGTTACCACGAGCAGTACTTC.

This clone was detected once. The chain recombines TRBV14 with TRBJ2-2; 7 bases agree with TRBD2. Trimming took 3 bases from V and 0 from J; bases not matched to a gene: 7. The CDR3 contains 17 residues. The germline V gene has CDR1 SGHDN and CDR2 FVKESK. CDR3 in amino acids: CASSQLSGSPNTGELFF. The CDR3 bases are TGTGCCAGCAGCCAGCTTAGCGGGTCCCCGAACACCGGGGAGCTGTTTTTT.

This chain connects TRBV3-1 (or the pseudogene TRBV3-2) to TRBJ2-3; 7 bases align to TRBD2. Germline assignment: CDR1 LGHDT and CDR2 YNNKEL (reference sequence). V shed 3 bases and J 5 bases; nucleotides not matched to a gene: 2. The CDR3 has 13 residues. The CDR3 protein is CASSHAGVDTQYF. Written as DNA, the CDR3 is TGTGCCAGCAGCCACGCGGGAGTAGATACGCAGTATTTT.

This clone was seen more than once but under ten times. The CDR3 DNA sequence: TGTGCCAGCAGCTTAAATTTATTGAACACTGAAGCTTTCTTT. Its protein is CASSLNLLNTEAFF. V is TRBV11-2 and J is TRBJ1-1; D is undetermined. The CDR3 consists of 14 residues. The V end lost 2 bases, the J end lost 0 bases, and 7 bases lay between the germline ends. In germline, CDR1 is SGHAT, CDR2 FQNNGV.

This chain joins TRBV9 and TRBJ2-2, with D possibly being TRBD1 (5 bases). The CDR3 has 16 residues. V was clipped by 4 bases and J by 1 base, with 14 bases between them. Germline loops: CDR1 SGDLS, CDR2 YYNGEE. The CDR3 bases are TGTGCCAGCAGCCCAAGAGCCGACAGGAACACCGGGGAGCTGTTTTTT. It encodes CASSPRADRNTGELFF.

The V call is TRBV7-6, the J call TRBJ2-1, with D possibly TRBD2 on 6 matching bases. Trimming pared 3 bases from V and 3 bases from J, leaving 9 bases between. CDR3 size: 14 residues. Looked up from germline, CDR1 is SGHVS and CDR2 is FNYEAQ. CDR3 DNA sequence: TGTGCCAGCAGCTTGGTAGCGGTCTACAATGAGCAGTTCTTC. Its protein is CASSLVAVYNEQFF.

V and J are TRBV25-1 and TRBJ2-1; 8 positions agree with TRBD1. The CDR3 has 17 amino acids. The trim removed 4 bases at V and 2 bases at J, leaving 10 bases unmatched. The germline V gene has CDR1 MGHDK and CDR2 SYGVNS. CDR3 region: CASSGRIRGLPYNEQFF. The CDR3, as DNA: TGTGCCAGCAGTGGCCGGATCAGGGGGCTCCCCTACAATGAGCAGTTCTTC.

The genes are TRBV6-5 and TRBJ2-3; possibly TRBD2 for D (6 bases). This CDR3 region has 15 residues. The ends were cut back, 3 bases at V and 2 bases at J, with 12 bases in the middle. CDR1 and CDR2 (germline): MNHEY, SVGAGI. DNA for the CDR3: TGTGCCAGCAGTTATGATGCGGGACTCACAGATACGCAGTATTTT. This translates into CASSYDAGLTDTQYF.

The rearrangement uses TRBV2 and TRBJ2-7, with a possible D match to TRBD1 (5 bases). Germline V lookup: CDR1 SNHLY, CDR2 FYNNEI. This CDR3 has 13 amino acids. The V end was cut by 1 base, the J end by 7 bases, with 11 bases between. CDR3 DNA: TGTGCCAGCAGTGAAGAGGGGTCGACGGAGCAGTACTTC. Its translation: CASSEEGSTEQYF.

CDR3 protein: CASSLPGMTSGSTDTQYF. DNA of the CDR3: TGTGCCAGCAGTCTCCCTGGTATGACTAGCGGGAGCACAGATACGCAGTATTTT. This rearrangement joins TRBV28 to TRBJ2-3, with TRBD2 matching over 10 bases. The junction had 11 bases not matched to a gene; V was cut back by 5 bases and J by 0 bases. CDR3 length: 18 amino acids. Germline CDR1 reads MDHEN; CDR2 reads SYDVKM.

CDR3 in amino acids: CASSQEGSGTGYGYTF. The CDR3 DNA reads as TGTGCCAGCAGCCAAGAAGGATCAGGGACAGGCTATGGCTACACCTTC. The chain has TRBV3-1 (or the pseudogene TRBV3-2) and TRBJ1-2, with 8 bases lining up with TRBD1. The CDR3 totals 16 residues. CDR1 is LGHDT and CDR2 is YNNKEL in the germline V gene (reference sequence). V trimming: 0 bases; J trimming: 4 bases; junction bases outside the gene matches: 7.

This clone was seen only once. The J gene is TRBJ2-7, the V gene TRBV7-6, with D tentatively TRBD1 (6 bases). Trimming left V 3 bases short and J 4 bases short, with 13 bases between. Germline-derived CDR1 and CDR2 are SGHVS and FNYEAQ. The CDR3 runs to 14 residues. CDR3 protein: CASSLGATPYEQYF. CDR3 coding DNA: TGTGCCAGCAGCTTGGGGGCCACTCCTTACGAGCAGTACTTC.

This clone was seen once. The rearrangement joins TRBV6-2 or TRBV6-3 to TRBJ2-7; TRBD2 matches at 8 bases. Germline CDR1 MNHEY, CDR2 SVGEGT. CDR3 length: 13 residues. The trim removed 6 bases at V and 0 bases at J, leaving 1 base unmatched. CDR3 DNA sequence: TGTGCCAGCAGCGGGACTAGCTCCTACGAGCAGTACTTC. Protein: CASSGTSSYEQYF.

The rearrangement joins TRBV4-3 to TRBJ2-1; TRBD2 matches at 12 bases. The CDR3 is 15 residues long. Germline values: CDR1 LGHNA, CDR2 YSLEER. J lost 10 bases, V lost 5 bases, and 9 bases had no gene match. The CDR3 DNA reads TGCGCCAGCAGCTCCCTAGCGGGAGGGTCAGGGGAGCAGTTCTTC. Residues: CASSSLAGGSGEQFF.

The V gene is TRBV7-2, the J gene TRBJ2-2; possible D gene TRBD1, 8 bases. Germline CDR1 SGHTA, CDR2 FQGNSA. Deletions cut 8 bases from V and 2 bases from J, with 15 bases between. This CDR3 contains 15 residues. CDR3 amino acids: CASAQGGLNTGELFF. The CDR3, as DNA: TGTGCCAGCGCACAGGGGGGGTTAAACACCGGGGAGCTGTTTTTT.

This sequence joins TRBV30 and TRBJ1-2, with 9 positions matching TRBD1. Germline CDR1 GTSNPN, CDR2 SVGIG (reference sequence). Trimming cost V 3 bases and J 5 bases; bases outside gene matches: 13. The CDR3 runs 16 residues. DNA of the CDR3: TGTGCCTGGAGCCCGCGGACAGGGGCCCCCATATATGGCTACACCTTC. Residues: CAWSPRTGAPIYGYTF.

For the CDR3, the DNA is TGTGCCAGCAGTATACAGGGGCCCAACGAGGAAGCTTTCTTT. The encoded protein is CASSIQGPNEEAFF. V usage is TRBV5-4 and J usage is TRBJ1-1, with 7 bases identical to TRBD1. The CDR3 contains 14 residues. Germline assignment: CDR1 SGHNT and CDR2 YYREEE (reference sequence). V lost 5 bases to trimming and J lost 8 bases; unmatched junction nucleotides: 12.

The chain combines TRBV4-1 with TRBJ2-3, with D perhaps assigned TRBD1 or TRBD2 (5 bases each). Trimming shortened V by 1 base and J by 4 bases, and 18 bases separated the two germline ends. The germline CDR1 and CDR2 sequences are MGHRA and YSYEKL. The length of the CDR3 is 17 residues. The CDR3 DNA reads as TGCGCCAGCAGCCAAGTAGTCAAGGGACGGAACGCAGATACGCAGTATTTT. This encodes CASSQVVKGRNADTQYF.

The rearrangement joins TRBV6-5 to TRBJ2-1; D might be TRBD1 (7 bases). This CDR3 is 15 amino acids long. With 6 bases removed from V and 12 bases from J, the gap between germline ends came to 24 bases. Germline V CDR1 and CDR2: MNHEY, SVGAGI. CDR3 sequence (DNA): TGTGCCAGCAGAGGGGGGACAGCCCTGACTAGTTCGCAGTTCTTC. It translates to CASRGGTALTSSQFF.

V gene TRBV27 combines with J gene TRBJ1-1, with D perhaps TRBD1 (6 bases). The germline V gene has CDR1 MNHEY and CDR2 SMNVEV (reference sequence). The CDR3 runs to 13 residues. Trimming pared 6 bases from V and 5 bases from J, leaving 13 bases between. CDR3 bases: TGTGCCAGCAGCAACCCTAGGGGGACTGAAGCTTTCTTT. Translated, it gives CASSNPRGTEAFF.

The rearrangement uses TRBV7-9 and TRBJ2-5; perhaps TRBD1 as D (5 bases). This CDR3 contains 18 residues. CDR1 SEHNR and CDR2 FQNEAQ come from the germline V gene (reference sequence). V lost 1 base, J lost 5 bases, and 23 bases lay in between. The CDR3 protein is CASSLGPAGARPGETQYF. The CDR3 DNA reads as TGTGCCAGCAGCTTAGGCCCCGCAGGCGCTCGGCCAGGGGAGACCCAGTACTTC.

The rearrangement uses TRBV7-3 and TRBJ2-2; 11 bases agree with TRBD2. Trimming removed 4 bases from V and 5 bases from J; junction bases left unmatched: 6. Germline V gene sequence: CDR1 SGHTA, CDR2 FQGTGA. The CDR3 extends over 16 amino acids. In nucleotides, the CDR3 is TGTGCCAGCAGCTCGCTAGCGGGAGGTCGGACCGGGGAGCTGTTTTTT. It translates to CASSSLAGGRTGELFF. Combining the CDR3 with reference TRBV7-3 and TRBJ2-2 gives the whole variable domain GAGVSQTPSNKVTEKGKYVELRCDPISGHTALYWYRQSLGQGPEFLIYFQGTGAADDSGLPNDRFFAVRPEGSVSTLKIQRTERGDSAVYLCASSSLAGGRTGELFFGEGSRLTVL.

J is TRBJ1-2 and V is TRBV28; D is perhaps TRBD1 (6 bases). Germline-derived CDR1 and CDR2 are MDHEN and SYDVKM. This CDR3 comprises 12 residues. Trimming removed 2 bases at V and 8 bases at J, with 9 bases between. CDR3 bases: TGTGCCAGCAGTTTAGGGGGGCACGGCTACACCTTC. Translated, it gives CASSLGGHGYTF.

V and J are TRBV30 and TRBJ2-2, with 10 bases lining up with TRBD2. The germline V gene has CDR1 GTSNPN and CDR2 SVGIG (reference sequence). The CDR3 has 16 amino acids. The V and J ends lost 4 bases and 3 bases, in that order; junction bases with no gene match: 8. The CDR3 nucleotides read TGTGCCTGGAATTTGGCTAGCGGGAGTTACACCGGGGAGCTGTTTTTT. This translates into CAWNLASGSYTGELFF. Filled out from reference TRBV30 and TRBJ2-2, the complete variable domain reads SQTIHQWPATLVQPVGSPLSLECTVEGTSNPNLYWYRQAAGRGLQLLFYSVGIGQISSEVPQNLSASRPQDRQFILSSKKLLLSDSGFYLCAWNLASGSYTGELFFGEGSRLTVL.